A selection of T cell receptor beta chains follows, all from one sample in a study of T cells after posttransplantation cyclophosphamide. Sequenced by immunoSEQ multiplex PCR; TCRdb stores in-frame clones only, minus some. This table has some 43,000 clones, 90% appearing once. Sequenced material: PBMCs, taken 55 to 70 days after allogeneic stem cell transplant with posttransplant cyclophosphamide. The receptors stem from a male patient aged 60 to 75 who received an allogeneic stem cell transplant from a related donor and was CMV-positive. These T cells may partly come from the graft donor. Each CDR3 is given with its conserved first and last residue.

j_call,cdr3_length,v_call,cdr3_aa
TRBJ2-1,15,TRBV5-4,CASSLPGQGPNEQFF
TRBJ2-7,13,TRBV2,CATTGLASYEQYF
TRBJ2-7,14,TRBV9,CASSVGQGAYEQYF
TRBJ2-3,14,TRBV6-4,CASSRGLSADTQYF
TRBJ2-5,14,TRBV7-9,CASSPRLDGETQYF
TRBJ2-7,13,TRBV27,CASSLGQNYEQYF
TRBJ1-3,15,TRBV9,CASSQAGSSGNTIYF
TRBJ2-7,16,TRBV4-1,CASSQGGTTGYYEQYF
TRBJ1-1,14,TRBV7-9,CASSHGDRATEAFF
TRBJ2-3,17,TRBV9,CASSAELAGVGTDTQYF
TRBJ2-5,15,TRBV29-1,CSAVDPFGVGETQYF
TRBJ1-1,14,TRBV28,CASSLLEVNTEAFF
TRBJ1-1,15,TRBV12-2,CASLGGQGPSTEAFF
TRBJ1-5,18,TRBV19,CASRLGNLGQGFHQPQHF
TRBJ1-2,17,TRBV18,CASSPQDPGGTNYGYTF
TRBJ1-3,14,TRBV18,CASSPESSGNTIYF
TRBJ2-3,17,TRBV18,CASSPRVSGQITDTQYF
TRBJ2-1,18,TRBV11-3,CASSLRRGGSSSYNEQFF
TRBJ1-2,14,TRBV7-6,CASSLQGAVSGYTF
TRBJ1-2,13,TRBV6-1,CASIRTGDYGYTF
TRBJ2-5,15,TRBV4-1,CASSQVNRGQETQYF
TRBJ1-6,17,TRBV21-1,CASRRQALSSYNSPLHF
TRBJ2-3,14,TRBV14,CASSYQASTDTQYF
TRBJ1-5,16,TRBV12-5,CASARGLTNSNQPQHF
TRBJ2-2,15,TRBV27,CASSFTRVDSGELFF
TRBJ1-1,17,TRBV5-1,CASSLGEGQGFITEAFF
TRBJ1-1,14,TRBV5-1,CASSLTGENTEAFF
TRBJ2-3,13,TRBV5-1,CASSYGLTDTQYF
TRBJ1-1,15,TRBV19,CASSIIQGGDTEAFF
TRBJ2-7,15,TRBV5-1,CASSWSSGDGYEQYF
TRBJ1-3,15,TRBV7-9,CASSSDRGSGNTIYF
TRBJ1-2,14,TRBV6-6,CASSRRGQDYGYTF
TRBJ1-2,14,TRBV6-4,CASSDSDRGRGYTF
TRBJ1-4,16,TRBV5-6,CASSPPAGTGSEKLFF
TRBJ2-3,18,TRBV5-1,CASSTGEAGGYSTDTQYF
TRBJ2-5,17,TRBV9,CASSVGTGPAGIETQYF
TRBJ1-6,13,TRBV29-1,CSVTEGLGSPLHF
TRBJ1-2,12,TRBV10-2,CASRDRSYGYTF
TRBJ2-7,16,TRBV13,CASSIRFRGQGYEQYF
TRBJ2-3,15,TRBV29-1,CSVGGYEGPTDTQYF
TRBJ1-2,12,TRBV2,CASSIANYGYTF
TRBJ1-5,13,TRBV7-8,CASSHSTGQPQHF
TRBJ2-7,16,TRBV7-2,CASSLKGNSPTYEQYF
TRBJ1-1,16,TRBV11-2,CASSLRSGQTNTEAFF